The 24 T cell receptor beta chains below come from one sample, sequenced in a study of blood T cell repertoires in COVID-19. The repertoire was sequenced with immunoSEQ multiplex PCR; TCRdb's copy has only in-frame clones and lacks some. Here the sample spans about 59,000 clones, around 85% being singletons. The sequenced sample consisted of peripheral blood. Source of these receptors: a human donor in a cohort sampled during active COVID-19.

The chain joins TRBV7-2 to TRBJ2-3, with 10 bases fitting TRBD2. Trimming at V came to 3 bases and at J to 2 bases, leaving 5 bases not matched to a gene. CDR1 and CDR2 (germline): SGHTA, FQGNSA. The CDR3 is 16 residues long. As DNA, the CDR3 is TGTGCCAGCAGCTTCCCACTAGCGGGATACACAGATACGCAGTATTTT. This encodes CASSFPLAGYTDTQYF.

This rearrangement joins TRBV3-1 (or the pseudogene TRBV3-2) to TRBJ2-1; 9 nucleotides match TRBD1. The junction had 6 bases not matched to a gene; V was cut back by 3 bases and J by 6 bases. Germline V lookup: CDR1 LGHDT, CDR2 YNNKEL (reference sequence). CDR3 length: 15 residues. CDR3 in amino acids: CASSHGQGIGNEQFF. The CDR3 coding sequence is TGTGCCAGCAGCCATGGACAGGGGATTGGCAATGAGCAGTTCTTC.

In this sample, this clone turned up a few times. The chain uses TRBV28 and TRBJ1-5; no definite D call. Germline loops: CDR1 MDHEN, CDR2 SYDVKM. V dropped 7 bases and J dropped 6 bases, with 10 bases sitting between them. This CDR3 has 12 residues. The DNA for the CDR3 is TGTGCCAGCAAGAGGGTAGGTCAGCCCCAGCATTTT. Amino acids: CASKRVGQPQHF.

The genes are TRBV2 and TRBJ2-4; 7 nucleotides line up with TRBD2. The germline V gene encodes CDR1 SNHLY and CDR2 FYNNEI. There are 14 residues in the CDR3. Trimming at V came to 8 bases and at J to 4 bases, leaving 8 bases not matched to a gene. The CDR3: CASGGGRTKNIQYF. The CDR3 DNA follows: TGTGCCAGCGGGGGAGGGAGGACGAAAAACATTCAGTACTTC. Drawing the rest from reference TRBV2 and TRBJ2-4, the complete variable domain is EPEVTQTPSHQVTQMGQEVILRCVPISNHLYFYWYRQILGQKVEFLVSFYNNEISEKSEIFDDQFSVERPDGSNFTLKIRSTKLEDSAMYFCASGGGRTKNIQYFGAGTRLSVL.

A few counts support this clone. The chain carries TRBV7-2 and TRBJ1-2; 7 positions agree with TRBD1. The CDR3 spans 15 residues. The germline CDR1 and CDR2 sequences are SGHTA and FQGNSA. Unmatched junction bases numbered 8, after V lost 5 bases and J lost 2 bases. CDR3 region: CASSTRDRVNYGYTF. The CDR3 region has the DNA TGTGCCAGCAGCACTCGTGACAGGGTGAACTATGGCTACACCTTC.

The CDR3 loop reads CSVQGGGTEILYEQYF. Written as DNA, the CDR3 is TGCAGCGTCCAAGGTGGAGGGACAGAGATTTTATACGAGCAGTACTTC. This chain connects TRBV29-1 to TRBJ2-7; a possible D gene is TRBD1 (7 bases). V lost 6 bases and J lost 4, with 25 bases in between. There are 16 residues in the CDR3. Germline V CDR1 and CDR2: SQVTM, ANQGSEA.

The rearrangement joins TRBV7-2 to TRBJ2-7; no definite D call. Germline CDR1 and CDR2: SGHTA and FQGNSA. V lost 8 bases, J lost 2 bases, and 19 bases lay in between. This CDR3 has 15 amino acids. In DNA, the CDR3 is TGTGCCAGCTCCAACTCAAACGCGTCCCCCTACGAGCAGTACTTC. Translating gives CASSNSNASPYEQYF.

Only one count was recorded for this clone. V is TRBV11-2 and J is TRBJ2-7, with D tentatively TRBD1 (6 bases). Trimming left V 0 bases short and J 3 bases short, with 6 bases between. Germline CDR1 and CDR2: SGHAT and FQNNGV. The length of the CDR3 is 13 residues. The CDR3 spells CASSLEQGYEQYF. CDR3 sequence (DNA): TGTGCCAGCAGCTTAGAACAGGGCTACGAGCAGTACTTC.

Turning to this clone: At one end the junction does not follow the germline gene, possibly because of a read error. Here the CDR3 reads CPSSRQGKETQYF. The CDR3 DNA sequence: TGCCCCAGCAGCCGACAGGGGAAAGAGACCCAGTACTTC. The chain employs TRBV4-1 and TRBJ2-5; 8 bases are a match to TRBD1. The CDR3 is made up of 13 amino acids. Per the germline V gene, CDR1 is MGHRA and CDR2 is YSYEKL.

This clone turned up a few times. This chain uses TRBV2 with TRBJ2-3, with 10 positions matching TRBD2. Germline V gene lookup returns CDR1 SNHLY and CDR2 FYNNEI. J was trimmed by 2 bases and V by 6 bases; bases with no gene match: 11. The CDR3 extends over 17 amino acids. The CDR3 bases are TGTGCCAGCAGGTCTAGCGGGAGCCTATACCCCACAGATACGCAGTATTTT. Translating it yields CASRSSGSLYPTDTQYF. Complete variable domain (other parts from reference TRBV2 and TRBJ2-3): EPEVTQTPSHQVTQMGQEVILRCVPISNHLYFYWYRQILGQKVEFLVSFYNNEISEKSEIFDDQFSVERPDGSNFTLKIRSTKLEDSAMYFCASRSSGSLYPTDTQYFGPGTRLTVL.

This rearrangement joins TRBV7-2 to TRBJ2-1; TRBD2 matches at 7 bases. The germline gives CDR1 SGHTA, CDR2 FQGNSA. The CDR3 runs to 17 residues. Trimming at V came to 5 bases and at J to 0 bases, leaving 10 bases not matched to a gene. CDR3 sequence reads: CASSRTAGSSSYNEQFF. The CDR3 DNA reads TGTGCCAGCAGCCGTACAGCGGGATCGAGCTCCTACAATGAGCAGTTCTTC.

This clone appeared once. Other DNA sequences of this sample code for an identical CDR3. The chain has TRBV23-1 and TRBJ2-7; D remains unclear. TRBV23-1 is recorded as an ORF, its role being uncertain. The CDR3 spans 15 residues. Between the trimmed V and J ends, which lost 4 bases and 6 bases, there was a span of 19 bases. CDR3 protein: CASSPPQKPRREQYF. DNA of the CDR3: TGCGCCAGCAGTCCCCCCCAAAAGCCTAGGCGCGAGCAGTACTTC.

This chain joins TRBV7-3 and TRBJ2-1, with TRBD2 as a possible D gene (6 bases). The length of the CDR3 is 13 residues. The V gene's germline CDR1 is SGHTA and CDR2 FQGTGA. The V and J ends lost 5 bases and 8 bases respectively, with 13 bases between them. In DNA form, the CDR3 reads TGTGCCAGCAGCCCGACCCGGGAGCATGAGCAGTTCTTC. Protein: CASSPTREHEQFF.

V usage is TRBV5-6 and J usage is TRBJ2-1; D is uncertain. The length of the CDR3 is 15 residues. V lost 0 bases to trimming and J lost 7 bases, with 14 bases between them. Germline CDR1 SGHDT, CDR2 YYEEEE. Written as DNA, the CDR3 is TGTGCCAGCAGCTTGGGCGGAGCCCCCCTTAATGAGCAGTTCTTC. Protein product: CASSLGGAPLNEQFF.

This chain connects TRBV25-1 to TRBJ1-2, with TRBD1 matching over 8 bases. V lost 4 bases and J lost 7; bases outside the gene matches: 8. The CDR3 totals 14 residues. Looked up from germline, CDR1 is MGHDK and CDR2 is SYGVNS. Here the CDR3 DNA reads TGTGCCAGCAGTGCTGACCAGGGGGCTCGTGGCTACACCTTC. Protein: CASSADQGARGYTF.

The rearrangement uses TRBV3-1 (or the pseudogene TRBV3-2) and TRBJ2-3, with D possibly TRBD2 on 5 matching bases. Germline CDR1 reads LGHDT; CDR2 reads YNNKEL (reference sequence). The length of the CDR3 is 16 residues. V was trimmed by 1 base and J by 0 bases, leaving 11 bases between them. CDR3 protein: CASSQGRQNSTDTQYF. Here the CDR3 DNA reads TGTGCCAGCAGCCAAGGGAGGCAAAATAGCACAGATACGCAGTATTTT.

This clone came up once. This rearrangement joins TRBV5-6 to TRBJ1-5; the D is unclear. The V gene's germline CDR1 is SGHDT and CDR2 YYEEEE. The CDR3 consists of 16 residues. The V end was cut by 0 bases, the J end by 0 bases, with 10 bases between. The CDR3 coding sequence is TGTGCCAGCAGCTTGGGCCCGGGTTATAGCAATCAGCCCCAGCATTTT. This gives the protein CASSLGPGYSNQPQHF.

This clone was seen repeatedly, ten times or more. The chain links TRBV5-5 to TRBJ1-1; 8 bases are shared with TRBD1. The CDR3 runs 17 residues. With V trimmed by 0 bases and J by 5 bases, 12 bases remained unmatched. Germline CDR1 SGHKS, CDR2 YYEKEE (reference sequence). The DNA of the CDR3 is TGTGCCAGCAGCTTGGGCGGACAGGGTACTTTTGGGACTGAAGCTTTCTTT. Translated, it gives CASSLGGQGTFGTEAFF.

The J gene is TRBJ2-7, the V gene TRBV25-1; D is possibly TRBD2 (5 bases). With 4 bases removed from V and 0 bases from J, the gap between germline ends came to 10 bases. CDR1 and CDR2 from the germline V gene are MGHDK and SYGVNS. This CDR3 comprises 14 residues. The CDR3 protein is CASSVIGSSYEQYF. Written as DNA, the CDR3 is TGTGCCAGCAGTGTCATAGGGAGCTCCTACGAGCAGTACTTC.

The chain is built from TRBV4-3 and TRBJ2-3, with TRBD2 as a possible D gene (6 bases). Per germline, CDR1 LGHNA and CDR2 YSLEER. The length of the CDR3 is 18 residues. V was clipped by 2 bases and J by 2 bases, with 20 bases between them. The CDR3 nucleotides read TGCGCCAGCAGCCAATTGTTACTGAGGGACTCGCCCACAGATACGCAGTATTTT. It specifies CASSQLLLRDSPTDTQYF.

The genes are TRBV7-8 and TRBJ1-4; D is unclear. This CDR3 spans 14 amino acids. Trimming removed 4 bases from V and 3 bases from J, with 9 bases in between. CDR1 is SGHVS and CDR2 is FQNEAQ in the germline V gene. In DNA, the CDR3 is TGTGCCAGCAGCTACACAGAGTCTAATGAAAAACTGTTTTTT. It is translated as CASSYTESNEKLFF. Supplemented by reference TRBV7-8 and TRBJ1-4, the full variable domain reads GAGVSQSPRYKVAKRGQDVALRCDPISGHVSLFWYQQALGQGPEFLTYFQNEAQLDKSGLPSDRFFAERPEGSVSTLKIQRTQQEDSAVYLCASSYTESNEKLFFGSGTQLSVL.

The chain links TRBV6-2 or TRBV6-3 to TRBJ1-5; 10 bases fit TRBD1. The CDR3 extends over 16 amino acids. Germline loops: CDR1 MNHEY, CDR2 SVGEGT. With 5 bases clipped from V and 5 bases from J, the junction kept 9 bases outside the gene matches. The CDR3 region is CASSPQGQGRDQPQHF. The CDR3 nucleotides read TGTGCCAGCAGTCCCCAGGGACAGGGGAGGGATCAGCCCCAGCATTTT.

The chain combines TRBV5-4 with TRBJ1-1; no clear D. Trimming cost V 1 base and J 1 base, with 11 bases left between them. The CDR3 has 15 amino acids. The germline CDR1 and CDR2 sequences are SGHNT and YYREEE (reference sequence). CDR3 coding DNA: TGTGCCAGCAGCTTGTTTGAGGGTAGGAACACTGAAGCTTTCTTT. It translates to CASSLFEGRNTEAFF.

The V and J genes are TRBV24-1 and TRBJ2-1; 7 bases are shared with TRBD1. V was clipped by 5 bases and J by 3 bases; unmatched bases: 12. CDR3 length equals 17 residues. Germline V gene sequence: CDR1 KGHDR, CDR2 SFDVKD. Here the CDR3 DNA reads TGTGCCACCAGTGGTTGGGACAGCCGTGATCGCTACAATGAGCAGTTCTTC. Protein product: CATSGWDSRDRYNEQFF.